What follows describes a single T cell receptor (beta chain). Looked up from germline, CDR1 is MNHEY and CDR2 is SVGAGI. Trimming left V 7 bases short and J 3 bases short, with 11 bases between. The length of the CDR3 is 13 residues. These data are taken from a study of blood T cells in healthy people across ages. Study information: Template switching caught about one barcoded beta molecule for each two T cells.

Primed by a sample-barcoded 5' primer and a J-beta primer mix, a second PCR proceeded for about 6 to 11 cycles. TCRdb re-derived calls from the 5' RACE reads in MiXCR, one entry per CDR3 protein. This sample carries hundreds of thousands of distinct CDR3 sequences, 40% to 45% of them seen once, and the ten largest clones take 30%. The sequenced material came from blood. The TCR sequence derives from a man aged 80 or over in good health. J is TRBJ2-3 and V is TRBV6-5; the D gene is possibly TRBD2 (5 bases). The CDR3 spells CASTKRGTDTQYF. The CDR3 DNA reads TGTGCCAGCACGAAACGGGGAACAGATACGCAGTATTTT.